This T cell receptor (beta chain) comes out of a study of control samples from healthy donors and cancer patients. The CDR3 length is 15 residues. Germline V gene sequence: CDR1 SGHNT, CDR2 YYREEE (reference sequence). V shed 5 bases and J 7 bases; nucleotides not matched to a gene: 13. Assay used: immunoSEQ multiplex PCR; TCRdb lists only in-frame clones, some missing. The sample records 84,000 or so clones, 90% to 95% being singletons. This rearrangement joins TRBV5-4 to TRBJ2-7; 9 nucleotides match TRBD2. The source material was blood. This clonotype was sampled from a man aged 50-60 years in good health. The CDR3, as DNA: TGTGCCAGCAGTCTCGTGCGGGGGGGCGTAGGGGAGCAGTACTTC. Its translation: CASSLVRGGVGEQYF.